The sequence of this T cell receptor beta chain was determined in a study of patients and donors after allogeneic stem cell transplantation. This CDR3 comprises 15 residues. Germline values: CDR1 SGHVS, CDR2 FNYEAQ. Trimming took 4 bases from V and 2 from J; bases not matched to a gene: 5. MiXCR, applied by TCRdb to the RT-PCR reads, yields one record per CDR3 protein. Of roughly 960,000 distinct CDR3 sequences listed, 15% to 20% are singletons. The sequenced sample consisted of blood, either unsorted or a sorted T cell fraction (not recorded which). The chain carries TRBV7-6 and TRBJ2-7; 10 bases agree with TRBD2. This receptor was taken from a human donor who was either an allogeneic HSCT recipient or a stem cell or donor lymphocyte infusion donor (not recorded which). It is not recorded whose cells these are; they may come from a transplant donor. CDR3 bases: TGTGCCAGCAGCTCGCTAGCGGGAGTGACCTACGAGCAGTACTTC. Translated, it gives CASSSLAGVTYEQYF.